This is a list of T cell receptor beta chains from one sample in a study of T cell responses to AZD1222 COVID-19 vaccine. The method was immunoSEQ multiplex PCR; TCRdb's version includes in-frame clones alone and lacks a portion of them. The sample consists of about 170,000 clones, approximately 93% of them appearing once. The specimen was peripheral blood, collected on day 0 of AZD1222 vaccination. Every receptor here comes from an adult in good health. CDR3s leave out the opening cysteine and the closing phenylalanine or tryptophan.

J,V,CDR3
TRBJ1-1,TRBV15,ATSRDSGIPNTEAF
TRBJ1-2,TRBV7-9,ASSSTGGVQYGYT
TRBJ1-3,TRBV27,ASSFSGGYSGNTIY
TRBJ1-2,TRBV7-9,ASVLFIGPYGYT
TRBJ1-1,TRBV12-3/TRBV12-4,ASSLWGTEAF
TRBJ2-3,TRBV5-1,ASSFRSGAVGTDTQY
TRBJ2-3,TRBV3-1/TRBV3-2,ASSPLRGLRDTQY
TRBJ2-2,TRBV25-1,ASSALRAGELF
TRBJ1-5,TRBV15,ATSRTGLQPQH
TRBJ2-1,TRBV18,ASSPPGGLAGLSEQF
TRBJ2-2,TRBV3-1/TRBV3-2,ASSQEGAHTGELF
TRBJ2-1,TRBV15,ATSRDRLLGLAGARSRYNEQF
TRBJ1-5,TRBV29-1,SVRTGSNQPQH
TRBJ1-3,TRBV7-9,ASSARQGPSSGNTIY
TRBJ1-1,TRBV11-2,ASSLRGGAYTEAF
TRBJ1-5,TRBV19,ASSIPALWPQH
TRBJ1-1,TRBV2,ASLEGRENTEAF
TRBJ1-2,TRBV30,AWSRAVSYGYT
TRBJ2-3,TRBV9,ASSASGSTDTQY
TRBJ2-7,TRBV5-6,ASSLGPGGEQY
TRBJ1-1,TRBV30,AGARNTEAF
TRBJ2-7,TRBV13,ASSLVVAGKQQY
TRBJ1-4,TRBV20-1,SASVLGRNEKLF
TRBJ1-1,TRBV7-9,ASSLAAGVTEAF
TRBJ1-5,TRBV27,ASSLIGVNQPQH
TRBJ1-2,TRBV21-1,ASNSNGDRTGFCNGYT
TRBJ1-2,TRBV5-1,ASSPGQDPRGYT
TRBJ2-1,TRBV4-1,ASSQQF
TRBJ2-6,TRBV5-1,ASSRGRGLLDGANVLT
TRBJ2-5,TRBV29-1,SVSGTGNHQETQY
TRBJ1-1,TRBV4-1,ASSQGNTEAF
TRBJ1-5,TRBV2,ASSLTYDRGGSQPQH
TRBJ1-1,TRBV11-2,ASSLLRGEPEAF
TRBJ1-5,TRBV19,ASSINPNQPQH
TRBJ1-3,TRBV27,ASSTLGSSGNTIY
TRBJ1-2,TRBV4-1,ASSPAIRGLLNYGYT
TRBJ1-1,TRBV11-2,ASSLASGTATEAF
TRBJ1-2,TRBV7-9,ASSHGQGGYT
TRBJ1-1,TRBV6-5,ASSPGEAGRVSAF
TRBJ1-5,TRBV19,ASSYQGQGAQPQH
TRBJ1-2,TRBV28,ASSLSGTPYGYT
TRBJ2-1,TRBV5-1,ASSLSSGSYNEQF
TRBJ1-1,TRBV19,ASRISVTEAF
TRBJ1-2,TRBV5-5,ASSYRTDGPVGYT
TRBJ1-5,TRBV24-1,ATSDWDTNQPQH
TRBJ2-1,TRBV5-8,ASSLTQGARDYNEQF
TRBJ2-3,TRBV10-2,ASRKAGPTPDTQY
TRBJ1-5,TRBV6-2/TRBV6-3,ASSYDGIRPQH
TRBJ2-1,TRBV3-1/TRBV3-2,ASSQSVGRDYNEQF
TRBJ2-1,TRBV14,ASSQTLAGGINEQF
TRBJ2-1,TRBV9,ASSVEASIYNEQF
TRBJ1-2,TRBV3-1/TRBV3-2,ASSQDSGARGYT
TRBJ2-3,TRBV6-1,ASSESVTFVYTQY
TRBJ1-3,TRBV5-1,ASSQLASGNTIY
TRBJ2-2,TRBV3-1/TRBV3-2,ASSLTGVGGELF